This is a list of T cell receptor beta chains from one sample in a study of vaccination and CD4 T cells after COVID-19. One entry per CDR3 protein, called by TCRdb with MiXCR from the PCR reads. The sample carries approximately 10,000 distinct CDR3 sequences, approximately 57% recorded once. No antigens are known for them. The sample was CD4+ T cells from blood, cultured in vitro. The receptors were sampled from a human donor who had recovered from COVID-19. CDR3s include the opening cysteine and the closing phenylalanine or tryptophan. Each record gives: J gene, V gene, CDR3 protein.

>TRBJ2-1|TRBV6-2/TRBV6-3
CASSRTMTSVGNEQFF
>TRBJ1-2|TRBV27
CASSAQGPYGYTF
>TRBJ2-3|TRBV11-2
CASSFGTYLGTDTQYF
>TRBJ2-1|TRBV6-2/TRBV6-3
CASTPDWGVSQFF
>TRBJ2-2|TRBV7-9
CASSLGHTGELFF
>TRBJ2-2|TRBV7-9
CASSGAGGTNANTGELFF
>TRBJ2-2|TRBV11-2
CASSYHTGELFF
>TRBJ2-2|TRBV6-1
CASSVTQGAHGELFF
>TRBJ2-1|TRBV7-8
CASSAGSHRGQFF
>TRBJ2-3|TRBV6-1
CASSRGLAFTDTQYF
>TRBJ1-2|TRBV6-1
CASSEGFRDPYGYTF
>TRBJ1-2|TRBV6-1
CASSEQGASSIYGYTF
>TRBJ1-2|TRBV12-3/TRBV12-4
CASSSNRGDYGYTF
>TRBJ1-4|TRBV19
CASGDRGRLNEKLFF
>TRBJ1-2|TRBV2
CASSEWQSYGYTF
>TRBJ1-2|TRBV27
CASSLRGAQGYTF
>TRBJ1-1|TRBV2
CASSEGTGRRTEAFF
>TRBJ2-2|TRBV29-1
CSVDCPGVGGRTKLNTGELFF
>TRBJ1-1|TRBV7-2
CASSAGTVTEAFF
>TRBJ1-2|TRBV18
CASSPVSGSYGYTF
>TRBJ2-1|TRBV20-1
CSAKPLSGGARGYNEQFF
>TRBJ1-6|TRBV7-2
CASSLGFHNSPLHF
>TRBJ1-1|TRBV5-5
CASSFTGYTEAFF
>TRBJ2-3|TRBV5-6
CASSLYGGPLDTQYF
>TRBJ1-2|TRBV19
CASSMGFLFQQAYGYTF
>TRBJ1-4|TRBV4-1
CASSHRHEGTNEKLFF
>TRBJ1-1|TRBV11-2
CASSLLLRTEAFF
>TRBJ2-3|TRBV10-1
CASSDIGLAGDTDTQYF
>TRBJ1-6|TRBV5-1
CASSLSPREYNSPLHF
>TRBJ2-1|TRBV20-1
CSARRGQRDEQFF
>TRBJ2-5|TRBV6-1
CAPEHRNGPPQETQYF
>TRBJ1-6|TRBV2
CASRVSFGSPLHF
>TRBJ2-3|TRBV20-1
CSHGLSGTDTQYF
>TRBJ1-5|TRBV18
CASSQYRGHQPQHF
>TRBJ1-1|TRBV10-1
CASSESGRSNTEAFF
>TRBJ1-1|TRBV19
CSSSPDRANTEAFF
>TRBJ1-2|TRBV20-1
CSATQRGYTF
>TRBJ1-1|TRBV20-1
CSVRVVGNTEAFF
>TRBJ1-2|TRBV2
CASSGTGSRGYTF
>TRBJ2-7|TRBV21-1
CASSKSGERTSGINEQYF
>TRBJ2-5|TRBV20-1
CSARQLAGARETQYF
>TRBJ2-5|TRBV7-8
CASAQGPQETQYF